This T cell receptor beta chain was sequenced for a study of CD8 T cells in ankylosing spondylitis. The study, taken as a whole, reports: With a CD8+ phenotype, disease-linked clones were relatively rare in peripheral blood. Roughly 8 highly homologous variants formed a TCR beta motif that appeared characteristic of ankylosing spondylitis blood.

This clonotype has ten or more counts. The antigen is undetermined. CDR1 SGHTA and CDR2 FQGNSA come from the germline V gene. The CDR3 totals 14 residues. V gave up 5 bases and J gave up 2 bases, with 12 bases separating them. One entry per CDR3 protein, called by TCRdb with MiXCR from the 5' RACE reads. In the table there are 200,000 to 250,000 distinct CDR3 sequences, about 7% of which are singletons. V is TRBV7-2 and J is TRBJ1-1, with D hard to call. The sequencing input was blood, either unsorted or a sorted T cell fraction (not recorded which). The sequence derives from a male donor with ankylosing spondylitis. The CDR3 reads CASSPDWANTEAFF. The CDR3 DNA follows: TGTGCCAGCAGCCCAGACTGGGCTAACACTGAAGCTTTCTTT.